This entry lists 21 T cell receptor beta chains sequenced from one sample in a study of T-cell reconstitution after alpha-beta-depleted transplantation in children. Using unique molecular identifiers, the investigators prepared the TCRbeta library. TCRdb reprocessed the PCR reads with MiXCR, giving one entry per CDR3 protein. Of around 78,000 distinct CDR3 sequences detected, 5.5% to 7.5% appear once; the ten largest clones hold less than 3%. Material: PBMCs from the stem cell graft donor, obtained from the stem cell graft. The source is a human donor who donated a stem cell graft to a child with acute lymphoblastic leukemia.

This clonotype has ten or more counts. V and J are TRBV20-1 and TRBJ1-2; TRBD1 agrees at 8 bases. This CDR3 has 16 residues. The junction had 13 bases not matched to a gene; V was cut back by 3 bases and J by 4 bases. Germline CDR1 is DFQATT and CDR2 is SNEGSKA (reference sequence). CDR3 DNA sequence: TGCAGTGCTAGCGTCAGGGGGCCGGAGGTCCGCTATGGCTACACCTTC. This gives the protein CSASVRGPEVRYGYTF.

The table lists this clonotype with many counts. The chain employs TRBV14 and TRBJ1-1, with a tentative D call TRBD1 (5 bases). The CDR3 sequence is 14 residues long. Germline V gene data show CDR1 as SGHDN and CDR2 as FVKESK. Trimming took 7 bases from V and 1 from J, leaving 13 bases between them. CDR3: CASTAGARNTEAFF. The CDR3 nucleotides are TGTGCCAGCACCGCCGGGGCAAGGAACACTGAAGCTTTCTTT.

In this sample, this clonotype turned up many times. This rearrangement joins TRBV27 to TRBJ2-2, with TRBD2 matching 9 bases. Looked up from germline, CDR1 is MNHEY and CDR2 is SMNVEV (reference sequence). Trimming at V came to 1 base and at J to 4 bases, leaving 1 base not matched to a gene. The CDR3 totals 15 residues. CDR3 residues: CASSLLAGVTGELFF. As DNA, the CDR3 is TGTGCCAGCAGTTTATTAGCGGGAGTCACCGGGGAGCTGTTTTTT.

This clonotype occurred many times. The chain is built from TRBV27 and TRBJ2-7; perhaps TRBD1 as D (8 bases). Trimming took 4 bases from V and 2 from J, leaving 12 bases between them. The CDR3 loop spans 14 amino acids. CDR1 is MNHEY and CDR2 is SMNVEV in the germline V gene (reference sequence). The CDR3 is CASSYRGGPYEQYF. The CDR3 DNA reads TGTGCCAGCAGTTACAGGGGGGGCCCCTACGAGCAGTACTTC.

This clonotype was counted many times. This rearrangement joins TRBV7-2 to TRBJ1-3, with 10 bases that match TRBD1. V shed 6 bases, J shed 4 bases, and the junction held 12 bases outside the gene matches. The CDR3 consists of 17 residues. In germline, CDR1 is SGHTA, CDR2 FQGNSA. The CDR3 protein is CASSLGPGQGTGNTIYF. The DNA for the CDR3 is TGTGCCAGCAGTTTGGGCCCGGGACAGGGGACGGGAAACACCATATATTTT. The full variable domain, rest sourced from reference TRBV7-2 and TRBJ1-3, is GAGVSQSPSNKVTEKGKDVELRCDPISGHTALYWYRQSLGQGLEFLIYFQGNSAPDKSGLPSDRFSAERTGGSVSTLTIQRTQQEDSAVYLCASSLGPGQGTGNTIYFGEGSWLTVV.

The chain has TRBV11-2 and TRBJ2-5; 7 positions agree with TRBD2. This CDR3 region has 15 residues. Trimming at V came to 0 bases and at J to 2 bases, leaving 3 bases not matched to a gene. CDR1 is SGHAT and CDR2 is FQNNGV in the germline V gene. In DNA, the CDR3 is TGTGCCAGCAGCTTAGATCGCGGGGGTCAAGAGACCCAGTACTTC. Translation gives CASSLDRGGQETQYF.

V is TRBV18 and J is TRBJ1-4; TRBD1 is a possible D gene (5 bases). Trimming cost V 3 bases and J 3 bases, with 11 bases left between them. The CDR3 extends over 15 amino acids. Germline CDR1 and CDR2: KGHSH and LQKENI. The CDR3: CASSPNGAPNEKLFF. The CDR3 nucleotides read TGTGCCAGCTCACCGAACGGGGCGCCTAATGAAAAACTGTTTTTT.

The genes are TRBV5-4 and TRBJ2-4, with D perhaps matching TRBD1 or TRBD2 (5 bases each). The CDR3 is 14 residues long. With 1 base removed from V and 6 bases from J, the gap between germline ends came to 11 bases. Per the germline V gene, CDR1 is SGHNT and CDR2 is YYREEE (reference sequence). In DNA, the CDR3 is TGTGCCAGCAGCTTGTGGGACGTACCAAACATTCAGTACTTC. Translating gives CASSLWDVPNIQYF.

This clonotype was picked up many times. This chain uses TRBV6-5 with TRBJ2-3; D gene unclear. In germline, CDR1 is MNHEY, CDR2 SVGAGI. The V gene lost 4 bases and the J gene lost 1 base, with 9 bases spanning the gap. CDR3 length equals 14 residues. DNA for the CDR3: TGTGCCAGCAGTTCGGCTACGGGCACAGATACGCAGTATTTT. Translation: CASSSATGTDTQYF.

The CDR3 DNA sequence: TGTGCCAGCAGTTTTTCCCCCGGCGGGGTAGCCCAAGAGACCCAGTACTTC. Its translation is CASSFSPGGVAQETQYF. The gene calls are TRBV28 and TRBJ2-5; the D gene is possibly TRBD2 (6 bases). Deletions cut 3 bases from V and 1 base from J, with 18 bases between. Germline CDR1 reads MDHEN; CDR2 reads SYDVKM. CDR3 size: 17 residues.

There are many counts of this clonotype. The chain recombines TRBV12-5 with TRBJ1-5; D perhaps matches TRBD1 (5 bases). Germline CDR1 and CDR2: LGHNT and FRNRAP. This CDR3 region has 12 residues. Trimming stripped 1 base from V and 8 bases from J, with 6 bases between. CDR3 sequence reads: CASGLGGEPQHF. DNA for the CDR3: TGTGCTAGTGGTTTGGGGGGGGAGCCCCAGCATTTT. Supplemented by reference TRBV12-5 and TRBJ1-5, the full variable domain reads DARVTQTPRHKVTEMGQEVTMRCQPILGHNTVFWYRQTMMQGLELLAYFRNRAPLDDSGMPKDRFSAEMPDATLATLKIQPSEPRDSAVYFCASGLGGEPQHFGDGTRLSIL.

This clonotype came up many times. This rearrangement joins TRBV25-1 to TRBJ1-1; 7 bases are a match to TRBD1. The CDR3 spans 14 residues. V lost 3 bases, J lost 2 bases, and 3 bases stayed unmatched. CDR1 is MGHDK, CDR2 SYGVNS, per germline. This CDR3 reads CASSERQGNTEAFF. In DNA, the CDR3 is TGTGCCAGCAGTGAGAGACAGGGAAACACTGAAGCTTTCTTT.

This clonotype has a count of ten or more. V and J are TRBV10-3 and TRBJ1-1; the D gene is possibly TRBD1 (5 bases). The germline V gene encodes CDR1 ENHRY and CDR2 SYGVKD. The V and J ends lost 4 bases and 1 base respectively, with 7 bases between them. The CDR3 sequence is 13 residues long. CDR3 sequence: CAISVGANTEAFF. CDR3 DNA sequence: TGTGCCATCAGTGTAGGGGCGAACACTGAAGCTTTCTTT.

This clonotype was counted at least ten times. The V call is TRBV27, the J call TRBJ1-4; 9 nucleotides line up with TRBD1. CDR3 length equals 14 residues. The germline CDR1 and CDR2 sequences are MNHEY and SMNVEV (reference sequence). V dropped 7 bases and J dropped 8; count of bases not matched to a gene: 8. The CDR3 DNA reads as TGTGCCAGCACCACCGGGACAGGGAGGGAAAAACTGTTTTTT. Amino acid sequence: CASTTGTGREKLFF.

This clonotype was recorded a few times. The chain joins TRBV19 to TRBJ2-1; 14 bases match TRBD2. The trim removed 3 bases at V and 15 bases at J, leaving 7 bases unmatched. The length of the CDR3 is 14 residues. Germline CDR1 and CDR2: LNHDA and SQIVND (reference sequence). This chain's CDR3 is CASSMGTSGSRLFF. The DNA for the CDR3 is TGTGCCAGTAGTATGGGGACTAGCGGGAGTAGACTGTTCTTC.

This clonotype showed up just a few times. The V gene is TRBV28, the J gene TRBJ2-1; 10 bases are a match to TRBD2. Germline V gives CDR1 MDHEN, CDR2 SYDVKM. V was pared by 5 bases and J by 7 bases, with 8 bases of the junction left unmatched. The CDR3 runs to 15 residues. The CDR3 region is CASSSAGTSANEQFF. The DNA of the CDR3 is TGTGCCAGCAGTAGCGCCGGGACTAGCGCAAATGAGCAGTTCTTC.

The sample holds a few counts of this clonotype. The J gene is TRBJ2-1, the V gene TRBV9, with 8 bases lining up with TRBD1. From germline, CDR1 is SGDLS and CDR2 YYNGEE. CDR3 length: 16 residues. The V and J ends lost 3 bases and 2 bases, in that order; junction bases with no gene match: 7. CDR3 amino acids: CASSAHQGATYNEQFF. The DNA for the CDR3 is TGTGCCAGCAGCGCTCATCAGGGGGCGACCTACAATGAGCAGTTCTTC.

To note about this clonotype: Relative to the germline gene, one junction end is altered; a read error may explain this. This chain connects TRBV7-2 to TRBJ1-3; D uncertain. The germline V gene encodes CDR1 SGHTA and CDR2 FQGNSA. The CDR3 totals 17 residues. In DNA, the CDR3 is TGTGCCAGCAGCTTACAGGCTTCACGCTCCTCTGAAAACACCATATATTTT. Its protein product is CASSLQASRSSENTIYF.

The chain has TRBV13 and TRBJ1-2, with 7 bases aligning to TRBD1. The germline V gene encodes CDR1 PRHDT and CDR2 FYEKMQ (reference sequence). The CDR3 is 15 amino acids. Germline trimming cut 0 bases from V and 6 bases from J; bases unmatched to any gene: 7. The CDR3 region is CASSLGPTGYDGYTF. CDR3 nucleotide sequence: TGTGCCAGCAGCTTAGGGCCGACAGGGTATGATGGCTACACCTTC.

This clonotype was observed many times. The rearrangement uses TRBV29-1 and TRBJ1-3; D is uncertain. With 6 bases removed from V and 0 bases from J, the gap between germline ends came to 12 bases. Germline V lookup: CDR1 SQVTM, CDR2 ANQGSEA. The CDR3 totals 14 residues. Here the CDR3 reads CSVETVNSGNTIYF. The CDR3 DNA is TGCAGCGTAGAGACGGTGAACTCTGGAAACACCATATATTTT.

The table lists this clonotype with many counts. The CDR3 loop is CASSSRGAQNTEAFF. CDR3 DNA sequence: TGCGCCAGCAGCTCTAGGGGGGCTCAGAACACTGAAGCTTTCTTT. The chain employs TRBV5-1 and TRBJ1-1, with D perhaps matching TRBD1 (6 bases). The CDR3 spans 15 residues. CDR1 and CDR2 (germline): SGHRS, YFSETQ. V was shortened by 3 bases and J by 1 base, with 13 bases between the two germline ends. Drawing the rest from reference TRBV5-1 and TRBJ1-1, the complete variable domain is KAGVTQTPRYLIKTRGQQVTLSCSPISGHRSVSWYQQTPGQGLQFLFEYFSETQRNKGNFPGRFSGRQFSNSRSEMNVSTLELGDSALYLCASSSRGAQNTEAFFGQGTRLTVV.